This TCR beta chain was sequenced for a study of CD8 T cells in ankylosing spondylitis. General study points: A motif of roughly eight highly homologous TCR beta variants was seen as apparently characteristic of ankylosing spondylitis blood. Some motif variants had been reported before (in reactive arthritis synovial fluid and blood). Matched synovial fluid from ankylosing spondylitis patients was reported to be enriched for disease-linked clones. Disease-associated clones were CD8+ and fairly uncommon in peripheral blood.

This clonotype was counted between two and nine times. The antigen is undetermined. The CDR3 extends over 17 amino acids. Germline CDR1 reads DFQATT; CDR2 reads SNEGSKA (reference sequence). V shed 3 bases and J 6 bases; nucleotides not matched to a gene: 12. With molecular barcodes, quantitative 5'-RACE was used to make the TCR beta libraries. TCRdb recomputed calls from the 5' RACE reads with MiXCR, one row per CDR3 protein. The sample contains about 450,000 distinct CDR3 sequences, 20% to 30% of which appear only once. Sequences were obtained from blood, either unsorted or a sorted T cell fraction (not recorded which). V gene TRBV20-1 combines with J gene TRBJ2-1; 12 bases are a match to TRBD2. This clonotype was sampled from a male donor with ankylosing spondylitis. The CDR3 loop is CSASPGLAGPPVNEQFF. The CDR3 DNA follows: TGCAGTGCTAGCCCTGGACTAGCGGGACCTCCTGTCAATGAGCAGTTCTTC.